This record concerns one T cell receptor (beta chain) sequence. The antigen is not known. An end of the junction differs from the germline gene, which may be a read error. RNA transcripts yielded amplified TCR beta CDR3 regions. First-round RT-PCR relied on HTBI primers, and a second-round multiplex PCR came next. A single record per CDR3 protein comes from TCRdb applying MiXCR to the multiplex PCR reads. The table records a few hundred thousand distinct CDR3 sequences, 39% of them present only once. The CDR3 extends over 15 amino acids. CDR1 is SGHVS and CDR2 is FNYEAQ in the germline V gene. This sample was taken from a study of Graves' ophthalmopathy and Graves' hyperthyroidism. Hyperthyroidism patients had new diagnoses, durations under 2 months, and ages of 18 to 65. Symptoms, serum thyroxine and TRAb, thyroid ultrasound, and orbital computed tomography formed the diagnostic basis. Regarding the study as a whole: Most thyroid clonotypes with frequency above 0.001 were detected in blood too.

This TCR was sampled from an adult man with Graves' hyperthyroidism. Sequenced input: peripheral blood or thyroid tissue (not recorded which). V is TRBV7-6 and J is TRBJ2-2; weak D call: TRBD2 (5 bases). Written as DNA, the CDR3 is TGTGCCAGCAGCTTGTTGGGAGCGAACACCAGGGAGCTGTTTTTT. Its protein product is CASSLLGANTRELFF.